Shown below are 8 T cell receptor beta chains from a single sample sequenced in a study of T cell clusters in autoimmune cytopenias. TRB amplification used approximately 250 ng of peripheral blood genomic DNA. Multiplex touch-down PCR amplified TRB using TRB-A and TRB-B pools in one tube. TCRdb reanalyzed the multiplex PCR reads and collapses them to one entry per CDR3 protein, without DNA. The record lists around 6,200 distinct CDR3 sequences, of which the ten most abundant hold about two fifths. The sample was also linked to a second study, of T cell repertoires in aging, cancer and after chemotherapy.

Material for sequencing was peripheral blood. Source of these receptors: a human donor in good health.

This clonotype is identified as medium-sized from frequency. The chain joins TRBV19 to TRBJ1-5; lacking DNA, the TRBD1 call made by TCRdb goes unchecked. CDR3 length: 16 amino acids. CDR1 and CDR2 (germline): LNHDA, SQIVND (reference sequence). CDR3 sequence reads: CASRRQGATWGQPQHF.

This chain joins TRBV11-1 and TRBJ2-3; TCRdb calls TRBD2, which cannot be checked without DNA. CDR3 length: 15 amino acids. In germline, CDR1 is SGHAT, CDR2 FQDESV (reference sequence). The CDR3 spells CASRRASGGIDTQYF.

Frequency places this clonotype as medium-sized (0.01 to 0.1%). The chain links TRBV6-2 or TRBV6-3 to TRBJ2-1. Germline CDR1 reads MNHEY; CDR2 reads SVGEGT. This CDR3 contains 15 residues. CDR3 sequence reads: CASSYGYGPRDEQFF.

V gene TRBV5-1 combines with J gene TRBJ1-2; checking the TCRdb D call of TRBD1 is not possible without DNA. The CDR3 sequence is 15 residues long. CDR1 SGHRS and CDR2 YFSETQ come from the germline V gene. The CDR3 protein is CASSLGQTTGYGYTF.

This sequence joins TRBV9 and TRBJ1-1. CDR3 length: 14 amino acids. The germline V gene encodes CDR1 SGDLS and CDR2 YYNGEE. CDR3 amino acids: CASSVGPSWTEAFF.

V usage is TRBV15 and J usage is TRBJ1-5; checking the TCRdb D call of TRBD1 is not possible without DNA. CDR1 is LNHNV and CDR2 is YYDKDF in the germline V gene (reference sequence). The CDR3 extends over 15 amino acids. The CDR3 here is CATSRTGPGGQPQHF.

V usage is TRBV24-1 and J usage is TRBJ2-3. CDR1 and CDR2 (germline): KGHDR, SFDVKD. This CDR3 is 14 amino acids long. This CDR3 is CATSRRSPTDTQYF.

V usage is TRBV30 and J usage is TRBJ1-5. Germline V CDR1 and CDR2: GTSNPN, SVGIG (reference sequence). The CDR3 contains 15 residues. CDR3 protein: CAWSTKEGMNQPQHF.